This T cell receptor delta chain derives from a study of gamma-delta T cells after stem cell transplantation. There are 17 residues in the CDR3. Germline lookup yields CDR1 GEAIGNYY and CDR2 EKD. TCRdb called clones anew from the RT-PCR reads with CATT. The table shows around 2,900 delta-chain clones, with 4.5% to 6% occurring only once. This clone was observed a handful of times. A read error likely explains this, since a far larger clone differs by one base. Other DNA sequences from this sample encode an identical CDR3 as well. The J gene is TRDJ1, the V gene TRDV2; tentative D call: TRDD3 (5 bases). The source is a human donor. It is not recorded whose cells these are; they may come from a transplant donor. Sequencing was performed on gamma-delta T cells. In DNA form, the CDR3 reads TGTGCGTGTGACACCGTTGGGGTCGGATTATACACCGATAAACTCATCTTT. It is translated as CACDTVGVGLYTDKLIF.